This TCR beta chain was captured in a study of monozygotic twins with inflammatory bowel disease. Study-wide findings and caveats: Limited power may explain why concordant and discordant twins showed no difference in repertoire similarity.

TCRdb re-called the 5' RACE reads; every CDR3 protein appears as one record, without DNA. In all, the sample yields about 350,000 distinct CDR3 sequences. For this clonotype: Its antigen is unidentified.

CDR1 and CDR2 from the germline V gene are SGDLS and YYNGEE. CDR3 length: 15 residues. The rearrangement links TRBV9 to TRBJ2-7; lacking DNA, the TRBD2 call made by TCRdb goes unchecked. The sequence was collected from a human donor with ulcerative colitis or Crohn's disease, or a healthy co-twin of an affected twin (not recorded which). Specimen: blood. The CDR3 spells CASSARLAGVHEQYF.